The 17 T cell receptor beta chains reported below all come from one sample, sequenced in a study of metastatic and nonmetastatic thyroid tumors. All patients were treatment-naive before thyroid surgery. With MiXCR, TCRdb called clones anew from the PCR reads. The repertoire includes about 15,000 clones, 25% to 35% of them detected once, and roughly 13% sits in the top ten. What was sequenced was tumor tissue. The receptor source for this set is a male donor with papillary thyroid cancer or a benign thyroid nodule (not recorded which). Some clones in this sample may be carry-over from other donors' samples.

CDR3 in DNA: TGTGCCAGCAGTCTTGGTAAGTCCCTGCGGGACGGGACCTACGAGCAGTACTTC. It is translated as CASSLGKSLRDGTYEQYF. The chain has TRBV6-5 and TRBJ2-7; D may be TRBD2 (6 bases). The CDR3 runs 18 residues. Deletions cut 5 bases from V and 2 bases from J, with 25 bases between. The germline V gene encodes CDR1 MNHEY and CDR2 SVGAGI.

This clone was detected a few times. The chain joins TRBV12-3 or TRBV12-4 to TRBJ2-2, with a tentative D call TRBD2 (6 bases). The V end lost 6 bases, the J end lost 0 bases, and 11 bases lay between the germline ends. The CDR3 is 15 residues long. CDR3 DNA: TGTGCCAGCAGGTCTAGCGATACGAACACCGGGGAGCTGTTTTTT. It encodes CASRSSDTNTGELFF.

There are a few counts of this clone. The chain is built from TRBV6-2 or TRBV6-3 and TRBJ1-5; unclear D gene. Per germline, CDR1 MNHEY and CDR2 SVGEGT. This CDR3 comprises 14 residues. The V end lost 6 bases, the J end lost 9 bases, and 18 bases lay between the germline ends. This CDR3 reads CASSPTGVASPQHF. The CDR3 nucleotides are TGTGCCAGCAGCCCCACGGGTGTCGCGTCGCCCCAGCATTTT.

In this sample, this clone turned up many times. V usage is TRBV30 and J usage is TRBJ2-3; 10 nucleotides align to TRBD2. V was clipped by 2 bases and J by 6 bases; unmatched bases: 20. The length of the CDR3 is 19 residues. Germline assignment: CDR1 GTSNPN and CDR2 SVGIG (reference sequence). The CDR3: CAWSPPGAGRSGRVDTQYF. Here the CDR3 DNA reads TGTGCCTGGAGTCCGCCGGGCGCCGGTCGGAGCGGGAGGGTTGATACGCAGTATTTT. The full variable domain, rest sourced from reference TRBV30 and TRBJ2-3, is SQTIHQWPATLVQPVGSPLSLECTVEGTSNPNLYWYRQAAGRGLQLLFYSVGIGQISSEVPQNLSASRPQDRQFILSSKKLLLSDSGFYLCAWSPPGAGRSGRVDTQYFGPGTRLTVL.

This clone was picked up many times. The chain has TRBV6-1 and TRBJ1-5, with D possibly being TRBD1 (5 bases). Germline assignment: CDR1 MNHNS and CDR2 SASEGT. The V and J ends lost 6 bases and 6 bases respectively, with 18 bases between them. This CDR3 is built from 15 residues. The CDR3 region is CASSVDGGGGQPQHF. CDR3 coding DNA: TGTGCCAGCAGCGTCGATGGGGGGGGAGGTCAGCCCCAGCATTTT.

This clone was seen many times. The rearrangement uses TRBV24-1 and TRBJ2-2, with D maybe TRBD1 (5 bases). The length of the CDR3 is 13 residues. CDR1 is KGHDR and CDR2 is SFDVKD in the germline V gene. Trimming stripped 7 bases from V and 6 bases from J, with 11 bases between. CDR3 nucleotide sequence: TGTGCCACCAGGCAGGGTCTCTCCGGGGAGCTGTTTTTT. Its protein is CATRQGLSGELFF.

The chain carries TRBV11-2 and TRBJ1-2; TRBD1 is a possible D gene (5 bases). CDR3 length: 16 residues. V lost 4 bases, J lost 8 bases, and 23 bases lay in between. CDR1 is SGHAT, CDR2 FQNNGV, per germline. CDR3 region: CASSSAGGVGVGGYTF. The CDR3 DNA follows: TGTGCCAGCAGCTCGGCCGGCGGGGTGGGGGTTGGCGGCTACACCTTC.

This clone has just a few counts. CDR3 in amino acids: CASSEAPRKYSNQPQHF. CDR3 sequence (DNA): TGTGCCAGCAGTGAAGCCCCCCGTAAGTATAGCAATCAGCCCCAGCATTTT. The chain carries TRBV6-1 and TRBJ1-5; D call uncertain. V was pared by 0 bases and J by 0 bases, with 12 bases between. This CDR3 contains 17 residues. Germline V gene data show CDR1 as MNHNS and CDR2 as SASEGT.

This clone appeared once. A junction end diverges from the germline sequence, so it may reflect a read error. The V gene is TRBV20-1, the J gene TRBJ1-6; D is unresolved. In germline, CDR1 is DFQATT, CDR2 SNEGSKA (reference sequence). The CDR3 loop spans 16 amino acids. The CDR3 protein is CSARVGHGVVDSPPHF. The CDR3 bases are TGCAGTGCTAGAGTTGGGCATGGGGTAGTGGACTCACCCCCCCACTTT.

V and J are TRBV6-4 and TRBJ2-1; TRBD2 aligns across 7 bases. With V trimmed by 5 bases and J by 10 bases, 14 bases remained unmatched. This CDR3 comprises 15 residues. Germline lookup yields CDR1 MRHNA and CDR2 SNTAGT. The CDR3 here is CASSLSGGGRGEQFF. In DNA form, the CDR3 reads TGTGCCAGCAGTCTCTCGGGAGGAGGGCGAGGGGAGCAGTTCTTC.

This rearrangement joins TRBV2 to TRBJ1-1; 8 nucleotides align to TRBD1. The V and J ends lost 2 bases and 4 bases, in that order; junction bases with no gene match: 9. CDR1 and CDR2 (germline): SNHLY, FYNNEI. The CDR3 runs 16 residues. The CDR3 DNA sequence: TGTGCCAGCAGTGAATCAGGACAGGGAGTTGGCACTGAAGCTTTCTTT. Translation gives CASSESGQGVGTEAFF.

V is TRBV20-1 and J is TRBJ2-1; TRBD2 agrees at 14 bases. V trimming: 3 bases; J trimming: 4 bases; junction bases outside the gene matches: 11. This CDR3 has 18 residues. Germline CDR1 DFQATT, CDR2 SNEGSKA (reference sequence). The chain's CDR3 is CSARRRARTSGRYNEQFF. CDR3 in DNA: TGCAGTGCTAGGAGGAGGGCAAGGACTAGCGGGAGGTACAATGAGCAGTTCTTC.

This clone was counted at least ten times. This chain's CDR3 is CSATVRRDGRDTQYF. In nucleotides, the CDR3 is TGCAGTGCTACGGTTCGAAGGGACGGCCGAGATACGCAGTATTTT. The chain is built from TRBV20-1 and TRBJ2-3; tentatively, D is TRBD1 or TRBD2 (5 bases each). V lost 4 bases to trimming and J lost 5 bases, with 19 bases between them. The germline gives CDR1 DFQATT, CDR2 SNEGSKA (reference sequence). The CDR3 runs 15 residues.

The table lists this clone with a few counts. One end of the junction fails to match germline, which may point to a read error. The V call is TRBV6-4, the J call TRBJ2-3; D call uncertain. The CDR3 loop spans 14 amino acids. Germline loops: CDR1 MRHNA, CDR2 SNTAGT. CDR3 nucleotides: TGTGCCAGCAGTGACCTCGGCGCCACAGATACTCAGTATTTT. Translation: CASSDLGATDTQYF.

This clone was seen at least ten times. This chain joins TRBV27 and TRBJ2-5; 7 nucleotides line up with TRBD2. V was pared by 5 bases and J by 2 bases, with 5 bases of the junction left unmatched. This CDR3 comprises 14 residues. Germline V gives CDR1 MNHEY, CDR2 SMNVEV (reference sequence). CDR3 loop: CASSPLASQETQYF. DNA of the CDR3: TGTGCCAGCAGTCCACTAGCGTCGCAAGAGACCCAGTACTTC.

CDR3 DNA sequence: TGTGCCAGCAGCAAATATTGGCAAGAGACCCAGTACTTC. This codes for CASSKYWQETQYF. J is TRBJ2-5 and V is TRBV6-2 or TRBV6-3; unclear D gene. From germline, CDR1 is MNHEY and CDR2 SVGEGT. This CDR3 has 13 amino acids. V gave up 6 bases and J gave up 2 bases, with 10 bases separating them.

This clone appeared a few times. The chain is built from TRBV6-1 and TRBJ1-1; D ambiguous. The V and J ends lost 2 bases and 3 bases respectively, with 10 bases between them. The CDR3 spans 14 residues. From germline, CDR1 is MNHNS and CDR2 SASEGT. DNA for the CDR3: TGTGCCAGCAGTGAAAGGTGGGTGGACACTGAAGCTTTCTTT. It codes for CASSERWVDTEAFF.